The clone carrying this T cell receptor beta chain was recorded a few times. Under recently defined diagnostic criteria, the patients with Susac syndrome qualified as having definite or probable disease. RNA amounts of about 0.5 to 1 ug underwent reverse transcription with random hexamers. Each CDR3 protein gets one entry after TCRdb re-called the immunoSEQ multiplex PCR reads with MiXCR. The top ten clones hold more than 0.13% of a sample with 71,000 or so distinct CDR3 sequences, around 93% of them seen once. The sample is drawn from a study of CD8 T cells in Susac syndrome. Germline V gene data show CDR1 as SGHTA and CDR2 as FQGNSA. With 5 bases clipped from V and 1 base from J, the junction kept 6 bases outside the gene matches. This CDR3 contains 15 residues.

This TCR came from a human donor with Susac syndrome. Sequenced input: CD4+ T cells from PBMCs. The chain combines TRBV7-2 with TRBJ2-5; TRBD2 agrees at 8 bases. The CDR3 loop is CASSDRRGGQETQYF. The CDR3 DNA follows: TGTGCCAGCAGCGATCGACGGGGGGGCCAAGAGACCCAGTACTTC.